The sequence of this T cell receptor beta chain was determined in a study of T cell repertoires in cytomegalovirus infection. Across the whole study: Well-studied HLA-B-restricted epitopes and recently identified HLA-C-restricted epitopes of CMV were both used in the study.

This clonotype turned up a few times. What it binds is not known. Study-wide points: HLA-C-restricted CMV clonotypes gave the most frequent clonotype in two of eight donors.

TCRdb used MiXCR to reprocess the reads, holding one entry per CDR3 protein. This table holds about 340,000 distinct CDR3 sequences, approximately 32% found once. Trimming removed 4 bases at V and 11 bases at J, with 21 bases between. The CDR3 is 14 residues long. The V and J genes are TRBV12-3 or TRBV12-4 and TRBJ2-7; D ambiguous. The sequence was collected from a human donor in good health (CMV status not recorded). Some clones in this sample may be carry-over from other donors' samples. Sequencing was performed on cultured PBMCs, taken from culture after CMV antigen stimulation. The CDR3 region is CASSSSALRATKYF. The CDR3 nucleotides read TGTGCCAGCAGTTCCTCAGCCTTAAGGGCCACGAAGTACTTC.